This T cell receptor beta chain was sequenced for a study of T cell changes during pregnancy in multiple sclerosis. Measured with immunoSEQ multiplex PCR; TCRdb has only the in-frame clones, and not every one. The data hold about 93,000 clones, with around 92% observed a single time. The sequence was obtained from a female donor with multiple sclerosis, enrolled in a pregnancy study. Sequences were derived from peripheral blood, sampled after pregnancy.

The CDR3 region is CASSGGENQPQHF. CDR3 nucleotides: TGTGCCAGCAGTGGCGGGGAGAATCAGCCCCAGCATTTT. J is TRBJ1-5 and V is TRBV6-1; D remains ambiguous. The V gene's germline CDR1 is MNHNS and CDR2 SASEGT. The CDR3 runs 13 residues. V was cut by 4 bases and J by 4 bases, with 8 bases left in between.